This record concerns one TCR beta chain sequence. Its antigen remains unknown. The germline V gene encodes CDR1 SGHDN and CDR2 FVKESK. V lost 2 bases and J lost 5, with 9 bases in between. The CDR3 covers 13 residues. Random hexamers were used to reverse transcribe about 0.45 to 1 ug of RNA. TCRdb independently ran MiXCR on the immunoSEQ multiplex PCR reads; one entry per CDR3 protein. The sample has 50,000 to 55,000 distinct CDR3 sequences, around 93% seen once. The data belong to a study of CD8 T cells in Susac syndrome. Overall study findings and caveats: CD8+ clones in Susac expanded most in TEMRA cells and active patients. Susac-specific public clones were found in total CD8+ and CD8+ TEMRA repertoires, numbering some 15 and five, respectively.

Negative isolation was used for CD8+ and CD4+ T cells and FACS enrichment for TEMRA cells. The V call is TRBV14, the J call TRBJ1-1; D is ambiguous. The TCR originated in a human donor with Susac syndrome. The sequenced sample consisted of CD8+ T cells from PBMCs. In DNA, the CDR3 is TGTGCCAGCAGCCAAACAGAGAGGACTGAAGCTTTCTTT. It is translated as CASSQTERTEAFF.